The 8 T cell receptor beta chains presented below share a single source sample, sequenced in a study of blood T cell repertoires in COVID-19. The method was immunoSEQ multiplex PCR; TCRdb's version includes in-frame clones alone and lacks a portion of them. The table includes around 200,000 clones, roughly 86% detected once. The sample comprised peripheral blood. The receptor set was obtained from a middle-aged man with active or convalescent COVID-19.

Here the CDR3 DNA reads TGCAGCGTTGCGCAGGGAATGGGCGAGCAGTACTTC. Its translation: CSVAQGMGEQYF. This chain joins TRBV29-1 and TRBJ2-7; TRBD1 might be the D (5 bases). This CDR3 spans 12 amino acids. The germline CDR1 and CDR2 sequences are SQVTM and ANQGSEA. The V end lost 4 bases, the J end lost 6 bases, and 13 bases lay between the germline ends.

V usage is TRBV9 and J usage is TRBJ2-5; 10 nucleotides agree with TRBD1. V lost 0 bases, J lost 3 bases, and 2 bases stayed unmatched. CDR1 SGDLS and CDR2 YYNGEE come from the germline V gene. The CDR3 contains 15 residues. The CDR3 DNA reads TGTGCCAGCAGCGTAGCCGGGACAGGGGAAGAGACCCAGTACTTC. It yields the protein CASSVAGTGEETQYF.

This chain links TRBV15 with TRBJ2-7; 7 nucleotides align to TRBD1. The CDR3 is made up of 14 amino acids. Germline V CDR1 and CDR2: LNHNV, YYDKDF (reference sequence). After removal of 6 bases from V and 1 base from J, the junction contained 6 bases not matched to a gene. The CDR3 coding sequence is TGTGCCACCAGACTAGGGACAGATTCCTACGAGCAGTACTTC. This encodes CATRLGTDSYEQYF.

The chain joins TRBV4-3 to TRBJ2-3; TRBD1 agrees at 7 bases. The CDR3 is 15 amino acids. V shed 3 bases, J shed 3 bases, and the junction held 6 bases outside the gene matches. In germline, CDR1 is LGHNA, CDR2 YSLEER. The CDR3 reads CASSHNRGNTDTQYF. The DNA of the CDR3 is TGCGCCAGCAGCCACAACAGGGGTAATACAGATACGCAGTATTTT.

This chain links TRBV11-2 with TRBJ1-1; no clear D. Germline lookup yields CDR1 SGHAT and CDR2 FQNNGV. Between the trimmed V and J ends, which lost 5 bases and 3 bases, there was a span of 13 bases. This CDR3 spans 14 amino acids. The CDR3 spells CASSPRGVDTEAFF. In DNA form, the CDR3 reads TGTGCCAGCAGCCCCCGAGGAGTGGACACTGAAGCTTTCTTT.

This chain uses TRBV7-2 with TRBJ2-1; 10 bases are shared with TRBD2. The CDR3 loop spans 15 amino acids. The junction had 9 bases not matched to a gene; V was cut back by 4 bases and J by 9 bases. Germline loops: CDR1 SGHTA, CDR2 FQGNSA. As DNA, the CDR3 is TGTGCCAGCAGCTCCTCGGGACTAGCGCGAGGTGAGCAGTTCTTC. Translating gives CASSSSGLARGEQFF.

The chain carries TRBV5-5 and TRBJ1-2, with D perhaps matching TRBD1 (6 bases). Germline CDR1 is SGHKS and CDR2 is YYEKEE (reference sequence). Trimming pared 4 bases from V and 4 bases from J, leaving 14 bases between. CDR3 length equals 14 residues. The chain's CDR3 is CASSSQQGGYGYTF. CDR3 nucleotide sequence: TGTGCCAGCAGCAGCCAACAGGGTGGCTATGGCTACACCTTC.

This chain connects TRBV6-5 to TRBJ1-1; no reliable D call. V was clipped by 6 bases and J by 0 bases, with 8 bases between them. Per the germline V gene, CDR1 is MNHEY and CDR2 is SVGAGI. The CDR3 runs 13 residues. CDR3 amino acids: CASRRDLNTEAFF. As DNA, the CDR3 is TGTGCCAGCAGGAGGGATCTGAACACTGAAGCTTTCTTT.